This T cell receptor beta chain stems from a study of PD-L1 blockade in urothelial cancer. Study as a whole: About 85% of the roughly 30 patients were males with bladder-origin urothelial cancer.

TCRdb keeps only in-frame clones here, not all; method: immunoSEQ multiplex PCR. The sample has tens of thousands of clones, 84% seen once. V lost 3 bases and J lost 13, with 33 bases in between. The CDR3 extends over 19 amino acids. The germline V gene encodes CDR1 SEHNR and CDR2 FQNEAQ (reference sequence). Pretreatment and on-treatment samples were taken, numbering 1 to 8 per patient. This clone was detected only a few times. The chain links TRBV7-9 to TRBJ2-2, with D maybe TRBD1 (5 bases). The sample in question was PBMCs, obtained around atezolizumab (anti-PD-L1) treatment. The sequence was obtained from a man aged 55 to 70 with urothelial cancer. The CDR3 DNA reads TGTGCCAGCAGCTTCGACAACCGACCTTGGCAGGGCCCACCGAGTGGGCTGTTTTTT. This translates into CASSFDNRPWQGPPSGLFF.